This T cell receptor beta chain stems from a study of T cells in Graves' hyperthyroidism and ophthalmopathy (dated by TCRdb to the late 2010s). Background for the entire study: Peripheral blood was collected at initial diagnosis, before any treatment. Thyroid tissue and blood T-cell repertoires from over 5 Graves' hyperthyroidism patients were also compared in the study. To identify TCR V-J signatures that set the groups apart, the researchers used a discovery cohort of 100 patients, made up of 40 to 45 with Graves' ophthalmopathy and about 60 with stable Graves' hyperthyroidism. After blood sampling, hyperthyroidism patients were treated with methimazole at a starting dose of 30 mg daily, and ophthalmopathy patients were treated with high-dose intravenous methylprednisolone. For training and testing, the 100 patients in the discovery cohort were randomly divided in a 7:3 ratio. The paper describes TCR Vbeta CDR3 sequencing of 140 or so peripheral blood samples, made up of approximately 40 ophthalmopathy patients, some 80 hyperthyroidism patients and 17 progressor patients. Prospective prediction of ophthalmopathy was tested in an independent validation cohort of 18 to 20 hyperthyroidism patients and some 17 patients who later progressed to ophthalmopathy.

Ophthalmopathy patients had moderately to severely active disease, Clinical Activity Score of at least 3, NOSPECS grade of at least 4, and duration under 3 months. Any patient with an uncontrolled infection, another autoimmune disease, pregnancy or lactation was excluded. Diagnoses relied on clinical symptoms, serum thyroxine and TRAb, thyroid ultrasound and orbital computed tomography. PBMCs were isolated from 7.5 to 10 ml of fresh peripheral blood by Ficoll-Paque density gradient centrifugation. Total RNA was extracted using Trizol reagent, and RNA quality was assessed on an Agilent 2100 Bioanalyzer. This clonotype was seen repeatedly, ten times or more. This receptor's antigen is unknown. Nothing much larger sits one base from this clone, and base qualities are not available. The TCR beta CDR3 regions were amplified from the RNA transcripts. For the first round of RT-PCR on the TCR CDR3, the HTBI primer set was used together with the Qiagen OneStep RT-PCR kit. A second multiplex PCR round built the libraries, followed by size selection and purification. Libraries were sequenced paired-end with 100 bp reads on an Illumina HiSeq2000. Turning to the authors' computational methods: SOAPnuke was used to process the raw data, removing reads that contained adapters or uncalled bases, had a mean Phred below 15, or lacked an exact match to the constant primer or identifier. High-quality paired reads were merged with COPE v1.2.5, and unique nucleotide sequences were defined as clonotypes. MiTCR v1.1 was used to align clonotypes to the IMGT TRBV, TRBD and TRBJ reference segments. The analysis was restricted to V-J combinations with a frequency above 0.0001, which together covered around 99% of the repertoires. The TCS score was defined as F50 (clonal expansion) divided by E x V (chaos), with BLOSUM62-based TCRdist calculated between CDR3 peptides within each V-J. Welch's t-statistics and random forest reduced 450 to 600 V-J features to under 15, which were used in a naive Bayes classifier (R e1071). TCRdb's own reprocessing of the public reads used fastp at Q25 and MiXCR and kept productive beta chains. Every distinct CDR3 protein forms one entry, paired with its most common genes and DNA. The V and J calls follow TCRdb's processing rather than the paper's. The sample table holds hundreds of thousands of distinct CDR3 sequences, of which about 24% were seen once. Approximately 10% of the sample rests with the top ten.

From the germline V gene, CDR1 is MNHEY and CDR2 is SVGEGT. The CDR3 sequence holds 13 residues, the cysteine and phenylalanine included. Only CDR3 DNA remains: 39 bases, in frame from the first base. V loses 2 bases, J loses 10 bases, and the germline ends lie 12 bases apart. General conclusions and limits of the study: Blood samples also contained most of the expanded thyroid clonotypes (frequency above 0.001), which suggests that blood repertoires may reflect thyroid immune responses. In cross-validation, a model built on a 13 V-J signature told ophthalmopathy apart from stable hyperthyroidism with 85% to 90% sensitivity and around 81% specificity, and in testing the same model reached 80%/75%. No statistical method was used to set the sample size in advance, and investigators knew the group allocation. In validation, progression to ophthalmopathy was predicted by the model with around 70% sensitivity and roughly 76% specificity, a median of 6.5 months before onset.

The chain is made from TRBV6-2 or TRBV6-3 and TRBJ2-1; TRBD1 is possibly the D segment (6 matching bases). The sequence was obtained from a woman in her twenties or thirties with Graves' ophthalmopathy. Sequenced material: blood. The CDR3 region: CASSYQGSLEQFF. The nucleotide sequence reads TGTGCCAGCAGTTACCAGGGGTCGTTGGAGCAGTTCTTC.